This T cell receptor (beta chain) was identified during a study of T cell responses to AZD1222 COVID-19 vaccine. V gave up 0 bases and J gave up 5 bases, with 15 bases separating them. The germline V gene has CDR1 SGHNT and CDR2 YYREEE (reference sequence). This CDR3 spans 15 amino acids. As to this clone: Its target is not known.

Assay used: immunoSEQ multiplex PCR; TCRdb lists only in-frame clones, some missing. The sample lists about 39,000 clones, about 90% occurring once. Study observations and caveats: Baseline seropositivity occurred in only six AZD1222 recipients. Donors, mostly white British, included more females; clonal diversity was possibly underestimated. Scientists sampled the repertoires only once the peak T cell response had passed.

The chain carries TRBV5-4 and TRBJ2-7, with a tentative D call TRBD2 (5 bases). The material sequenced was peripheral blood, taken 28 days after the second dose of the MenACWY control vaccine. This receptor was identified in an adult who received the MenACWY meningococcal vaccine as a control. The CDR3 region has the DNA TGTGCCAGCAGCTTGGAAGGACTCCGATCCGACGAGCAGTACTTC. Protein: CASSLEGLRSDEQYF. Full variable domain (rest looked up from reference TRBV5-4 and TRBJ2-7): ETGVTQSPTHLIKTRGQQVTLRCSSQSGHNTVSWYQQALGQGPQFIFQYYREEENGRGNFPPRFSGLQFPNYSSELNVNALELDDSALYLCASSLEGLRSDEQYFGPGTRLTVT.